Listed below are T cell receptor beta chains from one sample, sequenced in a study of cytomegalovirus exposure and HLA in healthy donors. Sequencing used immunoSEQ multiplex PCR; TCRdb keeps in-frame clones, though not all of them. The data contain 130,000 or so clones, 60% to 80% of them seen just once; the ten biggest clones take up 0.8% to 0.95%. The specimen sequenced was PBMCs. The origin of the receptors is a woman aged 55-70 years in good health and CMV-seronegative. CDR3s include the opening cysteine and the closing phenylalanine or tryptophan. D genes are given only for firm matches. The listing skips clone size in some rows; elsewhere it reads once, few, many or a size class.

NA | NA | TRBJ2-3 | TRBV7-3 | CASSLNPAEFTDTQYF | TGTGCCAGCAGCTTAAACCCGGCGGAATTCACAGATACGCAGTATTTT
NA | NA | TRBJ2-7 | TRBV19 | CASSIRGSSYEQYF | TGTGCCAGTAGTATTCGGGGGAGCTCCTACGAGCAGTACTTC
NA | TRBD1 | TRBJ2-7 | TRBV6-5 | CASRGQGGPYEQYF | TGTGCCAGCAGGGGACAGGGGGGCCCCTACGAGCAGTACTTC
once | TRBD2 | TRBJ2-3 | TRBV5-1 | CASRSSGGTDTQYF | TGCGCCAGCAGATCTAGCGGGGGCACAGATACGCAGTATTTT
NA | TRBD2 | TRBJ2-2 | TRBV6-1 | CASSEAGASGRAGGELFF | TGTGCCAGCAGTGAAGCGGGGGCTAGCGGGAGGGCCGGCGGGGAGCTGTTTTTT
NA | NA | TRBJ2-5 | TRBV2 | CASNNVQGSQETQYF | TGTGCCAGCAACAACGTACAGGGATCCCAAGAGACCCAGTACTTC
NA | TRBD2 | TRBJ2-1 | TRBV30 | CAWSGVVTSGWNEQFF | TGTGCCTGGAGTGGGGTCGTCACTAGCGGGTGGAATGAGCAGTTCTTC
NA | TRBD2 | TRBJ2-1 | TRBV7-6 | CASSLRTSGGTYYNEQFF | TGTGCCAGCAGCCTCAGGACTAGCGGGGGGACATACTACAATGAGCAGTTCTTC
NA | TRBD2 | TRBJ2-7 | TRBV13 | CASSFGLAATYEQYF | TGTGCCAGCAGCTTCGGACTAGCGGCCACCTACGAGCAGTACTTC
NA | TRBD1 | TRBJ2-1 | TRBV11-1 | CASSPTPGQGDNEQFF | TGTGCCAGCAGCCCGACCCCGGGACAGGGGGACAATGAGCAGTTCTTC
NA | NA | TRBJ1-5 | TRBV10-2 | CASSEDGLGAQPQHF | TGCGCCAGCAGTGAGGATGGCCTCGGAGCTCAGCCCCAGCATTTT
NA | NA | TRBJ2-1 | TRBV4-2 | CASSQDEATSYNEQFF | TGTGCCAGCAGCCAAGATGAGGCGACTTCCTACAATGAGCAGTTCTTC
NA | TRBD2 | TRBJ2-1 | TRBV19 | CASMLSLGGSEQFF | TGTGCCAGTATGTTGAGCCTGGGAGGGAGTGAGCAGTTCTTC
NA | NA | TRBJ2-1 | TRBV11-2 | CASSLDYRQVYNEQFF | TGTGCCAGCAGCTTAGATTATCGACAGGTATACAATGAGCAGTTCTTC
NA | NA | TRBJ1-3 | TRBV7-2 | CASSLGSPGNTIYF | TGTGCCAGCAGCTTAGGGAGTCCTGGAAACACCATATATTTT
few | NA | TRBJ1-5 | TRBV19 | CASSRGRVSNQPQHF | TGTGCCAGTAGCCGCGGTCGGGTTAGCAATCAGCCCCAGCATTTT
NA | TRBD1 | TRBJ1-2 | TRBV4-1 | CASSQDQGTGGVMGYTF | TGCGCCAGCAGCCAAGATCAAGGGACAGGGGGCGTTATGGGCTACACCTTC
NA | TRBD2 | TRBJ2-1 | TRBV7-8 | CASSISGGPYNEQFF | TGTGCCAGCAGCATTAGCGGGGGGCCCTACAATGAGCAGTTCTTC
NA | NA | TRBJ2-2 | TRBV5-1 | CASSLDSYTGELFF | TGCGCCAGCAGCTTGGACAGCTACACCGGGGAGCTGTTTTTT
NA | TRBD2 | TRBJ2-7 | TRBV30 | CAWSSPGTRVSYEQYF | TGTGCCTGGAGTTCCCCCGGGACTAGAGTTTCCTACGAGCAGTACTTC
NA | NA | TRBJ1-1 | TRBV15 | CATSRDREVGAEAFF | TGTGCCACCAGCAGAGATCGGGAGGTGGGGGCTGAAGCTTTCTTT
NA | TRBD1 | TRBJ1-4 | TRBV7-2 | CASSPGTAEKLFF | TGTGCCAGCAGCCCTGGGACAGCCGAAAAACTGTTTTTT
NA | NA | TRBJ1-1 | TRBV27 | CASSIQVNTEAFF | TGTGCCAGCAGTATACAGGTGAACACTGAAGCTTTCTTT
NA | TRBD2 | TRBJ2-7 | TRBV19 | CASSKVILASVEQYF | TGTGCCAGTAGTAAAGTTATACTAGCGTCCGTCGAGCAGTACTTC
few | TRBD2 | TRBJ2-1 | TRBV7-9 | CASSLVPSGSYNEQFF | TGTGCCAGCAGCTTAGTCCCTAGCGGATCCTACAATGAGCAGTTCTTC
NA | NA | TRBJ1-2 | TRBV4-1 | CASSLLGGRNYTF | TGCGCCAGCAGCCTTTTAGGGGGACGGAACTACACCTTC
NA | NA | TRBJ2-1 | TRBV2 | CASRYGLSSYNEQFF | TGTGCCAGCAGATATGGCTTAAGCTCCTACAATGAGCAGTTCTTC
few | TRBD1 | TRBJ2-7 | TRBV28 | CASSLLAQGFREQYF | TGTGCCAGCAGTTTATTAGCACAGGGGTTTCGGGAGCAGTACTTC
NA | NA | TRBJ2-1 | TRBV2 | CASRRGLASYNEQFF | TGTGCCAGCAGGAGAGGACTGGCTTCATACAATGAGCAGTTCTTC
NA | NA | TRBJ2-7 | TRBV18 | CASSPVSLGSFEQYF | TGTGCCAGCTCACCAGTTTCCCTAGGCTCTTTCGAGCAGTACTTC
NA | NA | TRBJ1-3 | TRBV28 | CASSLHTGSSGNTIYF | TGTGCCAGCAGTTTACATACAGGGTCCTCTGGAAACACCATATATTTT
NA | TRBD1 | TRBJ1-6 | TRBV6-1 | CASSEAGQGVSPLHF | TGTGCCAGCAGTGAAGCCGGACAGGGGGTGTCACCCCTCCACTTT
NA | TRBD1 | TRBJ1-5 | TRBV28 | CASKFAGQNNQPQHF | TGTGCCAGCAAATTCGCGGGACAGAACAATCAGCCCCAGCATTTT
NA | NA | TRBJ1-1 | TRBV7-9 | CSSSFSEAFF | TGTTCCAGCAGCTTTAGTGAAGCTTTCTTT
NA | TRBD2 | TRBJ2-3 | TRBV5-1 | CASSLGHEAGVDTQYF | TGCGCCAGCAGCTTGGGGCACGAAGCGGGAGTGGATACGCAGTATTTT
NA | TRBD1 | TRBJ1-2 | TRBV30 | CAWSGRDRGTNTF | TGTGCCTGGAGTGGCCGGGACAGGGGTACCAACACCTTC
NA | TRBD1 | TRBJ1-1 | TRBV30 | CAWSARTGDMAFF | TGTGCCTGGAGTGCCCGGACAGGGGACATGGCTTTCTTT
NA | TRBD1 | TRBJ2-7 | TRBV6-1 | CASSEAGTGSYEQYF | TGTGCCAGCAGTGAAGCTGGGACAGGGTCCTACGAGCAGTACTTC
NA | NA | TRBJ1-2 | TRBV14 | CASSPGVSYGYTF | TGTGCCAGCAGCCCCGGGGTGTCCTATGGCTACACCTTC
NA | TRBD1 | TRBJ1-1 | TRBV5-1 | CASSQGAGTEAFF | TGCGCCAGCAGTCAGGGGGCGGGCACTGAAGCTTTCTTT
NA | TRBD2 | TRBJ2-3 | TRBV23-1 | CASSGGTTDTQYF | TGCGCCAGTTCGGGGGGTACCACAGATACGCAGTATTTT
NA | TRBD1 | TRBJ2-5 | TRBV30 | CAWSVDRVSKETQYF | TGTGCCTGGAGTGTCGACAGGGTATCAAAAGAGACCCAGTACTTC
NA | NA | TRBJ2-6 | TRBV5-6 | CASSSDSGSSGANVLTF | TGTGCCAGCAGCTCGGACAGTGGTAGCTCTGGGGCCAACGTCCTGACTTTC
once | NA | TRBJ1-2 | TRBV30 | CAWSRGDYYGYTF | TGTGCCTGGAGTAGAGGGGACTACTATGGCTACACCTTC
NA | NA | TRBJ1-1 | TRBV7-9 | CASSLGFARLNTEAFF | TGTGCCAGCAGCTTAGGGTTCGCCAGATTAAACACTGAAGCTTTCTTT
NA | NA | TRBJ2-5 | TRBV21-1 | CASSKKTAQETQYF | TGTGCCAGCAGCAAAAAAACAGCCCAAGAGACCCAGTACTTC
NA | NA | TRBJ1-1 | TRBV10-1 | CASSVDRNTEAFF | TGCGCCAGCAGTGTTGACAGGAACACTGAAGCTTTCTTT
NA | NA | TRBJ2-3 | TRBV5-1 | CASSLRERGDTQYF | TGCGCCAGCAGCTTGCGGGAGAGGGGAGATACGCAGTATTTT
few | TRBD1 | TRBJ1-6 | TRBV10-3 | CAISESMRTGSSPLHF | TGTGCCATCAGTGAGTCGATGCGGACAGGGAGTTCACCCCTCCACTTT
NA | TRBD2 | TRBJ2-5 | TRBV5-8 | CASSPGHSRVGGAETQYF | TGTGCCAGCAGCCCTGGACATAGCCGTGTCGGGGGGGCGGAGACCCAGTACTTC
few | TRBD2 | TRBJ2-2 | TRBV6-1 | CASSGGLALTGELFF | TGTGCCAGCAGTGGAGGACTAGCGCTCACCGGGGAGCTGTTTTTT
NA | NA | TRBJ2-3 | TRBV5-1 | CASSLAGSTDTQYF | TGCGCCAGCAGCTTGGCGGGAAGCACAGATACGCAGTATTTT
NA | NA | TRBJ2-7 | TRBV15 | CATPTARRCEQYF | TGTGCCACCCCAACGGCAAGGAGGTGCGAGCAGTACTTC